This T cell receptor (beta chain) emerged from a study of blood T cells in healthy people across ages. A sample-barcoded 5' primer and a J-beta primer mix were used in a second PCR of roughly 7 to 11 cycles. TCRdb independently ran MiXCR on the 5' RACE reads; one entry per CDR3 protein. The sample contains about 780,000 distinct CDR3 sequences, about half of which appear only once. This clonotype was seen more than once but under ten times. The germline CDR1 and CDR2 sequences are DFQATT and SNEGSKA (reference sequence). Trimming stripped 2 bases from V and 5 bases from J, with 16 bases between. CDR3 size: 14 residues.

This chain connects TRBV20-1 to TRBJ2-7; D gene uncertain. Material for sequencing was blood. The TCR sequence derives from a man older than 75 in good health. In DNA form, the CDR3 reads TGCAGTGCTAGACCATCTTGGGGTCCCAACGAGCAGTACTTC. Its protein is CSARPSWGPNEQYF.